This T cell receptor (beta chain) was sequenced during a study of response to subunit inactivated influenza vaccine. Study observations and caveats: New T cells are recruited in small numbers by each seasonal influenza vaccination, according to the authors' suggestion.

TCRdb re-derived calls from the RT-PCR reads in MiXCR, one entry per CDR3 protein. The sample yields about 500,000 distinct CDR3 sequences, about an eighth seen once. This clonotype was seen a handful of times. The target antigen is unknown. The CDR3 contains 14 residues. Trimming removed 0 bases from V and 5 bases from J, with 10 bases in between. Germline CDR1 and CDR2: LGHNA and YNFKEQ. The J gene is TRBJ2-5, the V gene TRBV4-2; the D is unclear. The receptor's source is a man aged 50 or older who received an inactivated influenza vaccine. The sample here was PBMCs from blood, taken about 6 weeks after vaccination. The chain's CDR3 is CASSQEPGGETQYF. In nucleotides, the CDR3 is TGTGCCAGCAGCCAAGAACCAGGCGGCGAGACCCAGTACTTC.